Each of the 29 T cell receptor beta chains below was sequenced from the same sample in a study of cytomegalovirus exposure and HLA in healthy donors. In the PCR, 60 Vbeta and 13 Jbeta primers were used. Here immunoSEQ multiplex PCR was the method, and the copy in TCRdb shows in-frame clones only, minus some. Of under 250,000 clones in the sample, roughly 82% are singletons; the top ten hold nearly 6%. Sequenced: PBMCs. These receptors originate from a man aged 35 to 55 in good health and CMV-seropositive.

The genes are TRBV7-6 and TRBJ2-3; 14 positions match TRBD2. The CDR3 covers 16 residues. V lost 5 bases and J lost 5; bases outside the gene matches: 6. Germline loops: CDR1 SGHVS, CDR2 FNYEAQ. CDR3: CASSPRLAGGVDTQYF. The CDR3 coding sequence is TGTGCCAGCAGCCCCAGACTAGCGGGAGGGGTAGATACGCAGTATTTT. Together with reference TRBV7-6 and TRBJ2-3, the CDR3 gives the full variable domain: GAGVSQSPRYKVTKRGQDVALRCDPISGHVSLYWYRQALGQGPEFLTYFNYEAQQDKSGLPNDRFSAERPEGSISTLTIQRTEQRDSAMYRCASSPRLAGGVDTQYFGPGTRLTVL.

This chain joins TRBV4-2 and TRBJ2-2, with 7 bases aligning to TRBD1. The germline CDR1 and CDR2 sequences are LGHNA and YNFKEQ. V was clipped by 6 bases and J by 0 bases; unmatched bases: 7. The CDR3 is made up of 16 amino acids. DNA of the CDR3: TGTGCCAGCAGACCTAGACAGGGACCGAACACCGGGGAGCTGTTTTTT. Translated, it gives CASRPRQGPNTGELFF.

This rearrangement joins TRBV27 to TRBJ2-4; D might be TRBD2 (6 bases). V shed 5 bases and J shed 0 bases, with 17 bases lying between them. CDR3 length equals 17 residues. The germline CDR1 and CDR2 sequences are MNHEY and SMNVEV (reference sequence). The DNA for the CDR3 is TGTGCCAGCAGTCCCAAGTGGGGGACTCTAGCCAAAAACATTCAGTACTTC. It is translated as CASSPKWGTLAKNIQYF.

The V gene is TRBV18, the J gene TRBJ1-5; D not resolved. The V and J ends lost 0 bases and 2 bases respectively, with 5 bases between them. The CDR3 is made up of 14 amino acids. Germline values: CDR1 KGHSH, CDR2 LQKENI. Written as DNA, the CDR3 is TGTGCCAGCTCACCACCCGGGGGCAATCAGCCCCAGCATTTT. Protein product: CASSPPGGNQPQHF.

The genes are TRBV5-5 and TRBJ2-7; D is undetermined. The CDR3 loop spans 12 amino acids. V was trimmed by 0 bases and J by 3 bases, leaving 4 bases between them. CDR1 and CDR2 from the germline V gene are SGHKS and YYEKEE (reference sequence). The CDR3: CASSLGGYEQYF. CDR3 coding DNA: TGTGCCAGCAGCTTGGGAGGCTACGAGCAGTACTTC.

As concerns this clone: Other DNA sequences in this specimen translate into the identical CDR3. V and J are TRBV5-1 and TRBJ2-3, with 9 bases matching TRBD2. CDR3 length: 15 residues. Germline assignment: CDR1 SGHRS and CDR2 YFSETQ. V was pared by 0 bases and J by 1 base, with 0 bases of the junction left unmatched. DNA of the CDR3: TGCGCCAGCAGCTTGGGACTAGCGGGCACAGATACGCAGTATTTT. Residues: CASSLGLAGTDTQYF. The full variable domain, its missing parts supplied by reference TRBV5-1 and TRBJ2-3, is KAGVTQTPRYLIKTRGQQVTLSCSPISGHRSVSWYQQTPGQGLQFLFEYFSETQRNKGNFPGRFSGRQFSNSRSEMNVSTLELGDSALYLCASSLGLAGTDTQYFGPGTRLTVL.

The rearrangement links TRBV6-1 to TRBJ2-7; 7 bases fit TRBD1. With V trimmed by 3 bases and J by 5 bases, 7 bases remained unmatched. Germline lookup yields CDR1 MNHNS and CDR2 SASEGT. CDR3 size: 14 residues. CDR3 sequence (DNA): TGTGCCAGCAGTGACTCGCAGGGGGACCACGAGCAGTACGTC. Translating it yields CASSDSQGDHEQYV.

The rearrangement links TRBV19 to TRBJ2-3; TRBD2 is a possible D gene (6 bases). With 7 bases removed from V and 3 bases from J, the gap between germline ends came to 11 bases. This CDR3 region has 13 residues. The germline V gene has CDR1 LNHDA and CDR2 SQIVND (reference sequence). The CDR3 sequence is CASNFGGTDTQYF. The CDR3 DNA is TGTGCCAGTAACTTTGGGGGGACAGATACGCAGTATTTT.

The chain joins TRBV19 to TRBJ2-1; 7 bases match TRBD1. The germline V gene has CDR1 LNHDA and CDR2 SQIVND (reference sequence). The length of the CDR3 is 14 residues. With V trimmed by 3 bases and J by 11 bases, 10 bases remained unmatched. In DNA form, the CDR3 reads TGTGCCAGTAGTATCCCGGAAGACAGGGAGCAGCAGTTCTTC. It codes for CASSIPEDREQQFF.

V and J are TRBV18 and TRBJ1-4; tentative D call: TRBD1 (5 bases). Germline V gene data show CDR1 as KGHSH and CDR2 as LQKENI. V was cut by 3 bases and J by 8 bases, with 7 bases left in between. This CDR3 is 12 amino acids long. The CDR3 spells CASSPRGEKLFF. The CDR3 DNA reads TGTGCCAGCTCACCTCGGGGGGAAAAACTGTTTTTT.

The chain is built from TRBV6-4 and TRBJ2-7; a weak D match, TRBD2 (6 bases). The V gene's germline CDR1 is MRHNA and CDR2 SNTAGT. V was cut by 0 bases and J by 0 bases, with 18 bases left in between. This CDR3 is 18 amino acids long. CDR3 residues: CASSDSSGLATSSYEQYF. CDR3 coding DNA: TGTGCCAGCAGTGACTCCTCAGGGCTAGCGACCAGCTCCTACGAGCAGTACTTC.

V usage is TRBV5-4 and J usage is TRBJ1-3, with D perhaps TRBD1 (5 bases). The CDR3 has 16 amino acids. Deletions cut 0 bases from V and 4 bases from J, with 14 bases between. Germline CDR1 reads SGHNT; CDR2 reads YYREEE (reference sequence). CDR3 coding DNA: TGTGCCAGCAGCTTGGGGGTCGGAGGGGACGGAAACACCATATATTTT. Translating it yields CASSLGVGGDGNTIYF.

This chain connects TRBV6-6 to TRBJ2-7; D is possibly TRBD1 (5 bases). Deletions cut 0 bases from V and 4 bases from J, with 7 bases between. Looked up from germline, CDR1 is MNHNY and CDR2 is SVGAGI (reference sequence). This CDR3 has 13 residues. The CDR3 is CASSYSTDYEQYF. The CDR3 nucleotides read TGTGCCAGCAGTTACTCGACAGATTACGAGCAGTACTTC.

The chain links TRBV10-3 to TRBJ1-1; 8 nucleotides match TRBD1. The V gene end was trimmed by 7 bases and the J gene end by 5 bases; junction bases not matched to a gene: 9. This CDR3 spans 14 amino acids. Germline V gene sequence: CDR1 ENHRY, CDR2 SYGVKD. DNA for the CDR3: TGTGCCATCACCCCGACAGGGGAGCCTACTGAAGCTTTCTTT. Amino acids: CAITPTGEPTEAFF.

The chain links TRBV28 to TRBJ2-7; TRBD1 aligns across 7 bases. The CDR3 loop spans 13 amino acids. Germline values: CDR1 MDHEN, CDR2 SYDVKM. V was clipped by 7 bases and J by 7 bases; unmatched bases: 10. The CDR3 sequence is CASNERGLSEQYV. CDR3 in DNA: TGTGCCAGCAATGAAAGGGGGCTATCGGAGCAGTACGTC.

This chain connects TRBV5-1 to TRBJ2-3; 7 bases align to TRBD2. The CDR3 runs to 17 residues. CDR1 SGHRS and CDR2 YFSETQ come from the germline V gene. V lost 0 bases and J lost 0; bases outside the gene matches: 7. CDR3 DNA: TGCGCCAGCAGCTTGGAGGCGGGAGTACAGAGCACAGATACGCAGTATTTT. Its protein product is CASSLEAGVQSTDTQYF.

The genes are TRBV19 and TRBJ2-1; TRBD2 aligns across 8 bases. The ends lost 7 bases at V and 2 bases at J; junction bases unmatched: 10. The germline V gene encodes CDR1 LNHDA and CDR2 SQIVND (reference sequence). The CDR3 covers 16 residues. The CDR3 sequence: CASTSQAGRAYNEQFF. The CDR3, as DNA: TGTGCCAGTACCTCCCAGGCCGGGAGGGCCTACAATGAGCAGTTCTTC. Full variable domain (missing parts from reference TRBV19 and TRBJ2-1): DGGITQSPKYLFRKEGQNVTLSCEQNLNHDAMYWYRQDPGQGLRLIYYSQIVNDFQKGDIAEGYSVSREKKESFPLTVTSAQKNPTAFYLCASTSQAGRAYNEQFFGPGTRLTVL.

The J gene is TRBJ2-5, the V gene TRBV6-5; weak D call: TRBD2 (5 bases). The last part of the DNA fits TRBJ2-7 better; the J call may be wrong. Germline V gene sequence: CDR1 MNHEY, CDR2 SVGAGI. The length of the CDR3 is 15 residues. CDR3 loop: CASSSRGIVDYEQYF. Written as DNA, the CDR3 is TGTGCCAGCAGTTCTCGAGGGATAGTGGACTACGAGCAGTACTTC.

This chain uses TRBV27 with TRBJ2-2; D might be TRBD1 (6 bases). The ends were cut back, 3 bases at V and 2 bases at J, with 25 bases in the middle. This CDR3 is built from 20 residues. Germline CDR1 reads MNHEY; CDR2 reads SMNVEV (reference sequence). CDR3 sequence (DNA): TGTGCCAGCAGTTTGGGGAACAGGGTCGGGAAATGGGCAAACACCGGGGAGCTGTTTTTT. Amino acids: CASSLGNRVGKWANTGELFF.

This rearrangement joins TRBV18 to TRBJ1-1, with a tentative D call TRBD1 (5 bases). The germline CDR1 and CDR2 sequences are KGHSH and LQKENI. The CDR3 is made up of 15 amino acids. With 3 bases removed from V and 3 bases from J, the gap between germline ends came to 14 bases. CDR3: CASSPAWGGDTEAFF. The CDR3 nucleotides read TGTGCCAGCTCACCCGCCTGGGGAGGGGACACTGAAGCTTTCTTT.

The chain employs TRBV30 and TRBJ2-3; tentatively, D is TRBD1 (6 bases). Per germline, CDR1 GTSNPN and CDR2 SVGIG (reference sequence). V dropped 7 bases and J dropped 4 bases, with 27 bases sitting between them. The CDR3 is made up of 17 amino acids. CDR3 sequence (DNA): TGTGCCTCCAACCCGGGACACGGACTCCTGGGGTCAGATACGCAGTATTTT. It codes for CASNPGHGLLGSDTQYF.

The rearrangement uses TRBV7-9 and TRBJ2-6; D is possibly TRBD1 (6 bases). CDR3 length: 15 residues. Germline-derived CDR1 and CDR2 are SEHNR and FQNEAQ (reference sequence). Trimming took 6 bases from V and 1 from J, leaving 10 bases between them. CDR3 region: CASRATGSGANVLTF. The CDR3 bases are TGTGCCAGCAGGGCCACAGGGTCTGGGGCCAACGTCCTGACTTTC.

The rearrangement uses TRBV29-1 and TRBJ1-5, with TRBD1 matching over 10 bases. Germline V gene sequence: CDR1 SQVTM, CDR2 ANQGSEA. Trimming took 6 bases from V and 10 from J; bases not matched to a gene: 6. This CDR3 spans 12 amino acids. CDR3 nucleotides: TGCAGCGTCACGACAGGGGGCGAACCCCAGCATTTT. The encoded protein is CSVTTGGEPQHF.

The chain is built from TRBV27 and TRBJ2-2; D might be TRBD1 (6 bases). The CDR3 has 15 residues. V lost 6 bases and J 3 bases, leaving 14 bases between the germline ends. Germline CDR1 and CDR2: MNHEY and SMNVEV (reference sequence). The CDR3, as DNA: TGTGCCAGCAGGGACGTGGACAGTTACACCGGGGAGCTGTTTTTT. Its protein product is CASRDVDSYTGELFF.

The chain combines TRBV12-5 with TRBJ2-7, with TRBD1 matching 8 bases. Germline V gene sequence: CDR1 LGHNT, CDR2 FRNRAP. The CDR3 sequence is 16 residues long. The trim removed 3 bases at V and 6 bases at J, leaving 13 bases unmatched. This chain's CDR3 is CASGFDPRTGSGEQYF. CDR3 in DNA: TGTGCTAGTGGTTTTGACCCCCGGACAGGGTCGGGCGAGCAGTACTTC.

The gene calls are TRBV12-5 and TRBJ1-1, with TRBD1 identical over 10 bases. Looked up from germline, CDR1 is LGHNT and CDR2 is FRNRAP. With V trimmed by 6 bases and J by 10 bases, 17 bases remained unmatched. This CDR3 spans 16 amino acids. As DNA, the CDR3 is TGTGCTAGTGGCTTGAAGACAGGGGGCGAGGAGGGTCCAGCTTTCTTT. This gives the protein CASGLKTGGEEGPAFF.

This clone was recorded only once. The chain carries TRBV2 and TRBJ2-5, with 11 positions matching TRBD1. With 7 bases clipped from V and 5 bases from J, the junction kept 12 bases outside the gene matches. There are 16 residues in the CDR3. Germline lookup yields CDR1 SNHLY and CDR2 FYNNEI. The DNA for the CDR3 is TGTGCCAGCACACTAGCCGGAGGACAGGGGGCGGAGACCCAGTACTTC. It translates to CASTLAGGQGAETQYF.

About this clone itself: Since no conserved phenylalanine or tryptophan closes the CDR3, a read error is the likely cause. This chain links TRBV25-1 with TRBJ2-7, with 11 bases aligning to TRBD1. The ends lost 4 bases at V and 3 bases at J; junction bases unmatched: 5. In germline, CDR1 is MGHDK, CDR2 SYGVNS. The CDR3 spans 15 residues. The CDR3 sequence: CASSAPGQGGYEQYL. The DNA of the CDR3 is TGTGCCAGCAGTGCCCCGGGACAGGGGGGCTACGAGCAGTACCTC.

This chain connects TRBV15 to TRBJ2-5; D remains unclear. V was cut by 5 bases and J by 2 bases, with 6 bases left in between. The CDR3 spans 12 residues. Germline CDR1 reads LNHNV; CDR2 reads YYDKDF (reference sequence). CDR3 amino acids: CATSPRQETQYF. The CDR3 bases are TGTGCCACCAGCCCTCGTCAAGAGACCCAGTACTTC.